This TCR beta chain is from a study of identical twins. In the case of this clonotype: Its antigen is as yet unknown.

This CDR3 has 16 residues. The V gene's germline CDR1 is MNHNS and CDR2 SASEGT. V was clipped by 2 bases and J by 0 bases, with 8 bases between them. Whole-study results and caveats: Out-of-frame alpha sequences common to twins exhibited a surplus of low generation probability. For monozygotic twins, models underestimated out-of-frame TCR alpha sharing.

TCRdb ran MiXCR on the 5' RACE reads and lists one entry per CDR3 protein. The table has 420,000 or so distinct CDR3 sequences, less than 20% seen once. The specimen sequenced was naive T cells sorted from blood. The receptor was derived from a man in his fifties or sixties in good health. This sequence joins TRBV6-1 and TRBJ1-6, with unresolved D. The CDR3 protein is CASSELESSYNSPLHF. Here the CDR3 DNA reads TGTGCCAGCAGTGAACTGGAGAGCTCCTATAATTCACCCCTCCACTTT.